One and the same sample provided the 20 T cell receptor beta chains below, sequenced in a study of T cell responses to AZD1222 COVID-19 vaccine. Method: immunoSEQ multiplex PCR; TCRdb's copy keeps in-frame clones and lacks some. Found here are over 100,000 clones, over 80% of them singletons; the top ten hold more than 8%. The sequenced sample was peripheral blood, obtained on day 0 of AZD1222 vaccination. The origin of the receptors is an adult in good health.

The genes are TRBV6-1 and TRBJ2-1; the match to TRBD1 covers 12 bases. Trimming at V came to 4 bases and at J to 10 bases, leaving 11 bases not matched to a gene. Germline loops: CDR1 MNHNS, CDR2 SASEGT. The CDR3 is 16 amino acids. CDR3 residues: CASSVLPGQGAREQFF. In DNA, the CDR3 is TGTGCCAGCAGTGTGCTGCCGGGACAGGGGGCGCGCGAGCAGTTCTTC.

This chain links TRBV7-9 with TRBJ2-1, with 7 positions matching TRBD1. J lost 8 bases, V lost 2 bases, and 15 bases had no gene match. This CDR3 comprises 17 residues. Germline V gives CDR1 SEHNR, CDR2 FQNEAQ (reference sequence). The CDR3 coding sequence is TGTGCCAGCAGCTTACTAACCCAAACAGAAACAGGGGATGAGCAGTTCTTC. This translates into CASSLLTQTETGDEQFF.

The rearrangement links TRBV5-5 to TRBJ2-7; TRBD1 matches 8 bases. In germline, CDR1 is SGHKS, CDR2 YYEKEE (reference sequence). CDR3 length: 15 residues. The J segment lost 3 bases and the V segment lost 2 bases, leaving 7 bases of the junction unmatched. The DNA of the CDR3 is TGTGCCAGCAGCTTAGTTCCGGGACAGGACTACGAGCAGTACTTC. It is translated as CASSLVPGQDYEQYF. Complete variable domain (other parts from reference TRBV5-5 and TRBJ2-7): DAGVTQSPTHLIKTRGQQVTLRCSPISGHKSVSWYQQVLGQGPQFIFQYYEKEERGRGNFPDRFSARQFPNYSSELNVNALLLGDSALYLCASSLVPGQDYEQYFGPGTRLTVT.

The rearrangement joins TRBV4-3 to TRBJ2-3; D remains unclear. This CDR3 is 16 amino acids long. The germline V gene has CDR1 LGHNA and CDR2 YSLEER. V was clipped by 4 bases and J by 3 bases, with 17 bases between them. The DNA for the CDR3 is TGCGCCAGCAGCCCCGGAGCTACCTTGACAACAGATACGCAGTATTTT. Its protein is CASSPGATLTTDTQYF.

V gene TRBV29-1 combines with J gene TRBJ2-2; 7 nucleotides align to TRBD2. The CDR3 is made up of 16 amino acids. Trimming cost V 2 bases and J 4 bases; bases outside gene matches: 10. CDR1 and CDR2 from the germline V gene are SQVTM and ANQGSEA. CDR3 coding DNA: TGCAGCGTTGAAAAGGAAAGCGGGGCGGGCACCGGGGAGCTGTTTTTT. It codes for CSVEKESGAGTGELFF.

The chain recombines TRBV5-4 with TRBJ1-2; D may be TRBD1 (5 bases). This CDR3 is built from 14 residues. Germline CDR1 reads SGHNT; CDR2 reads YYREEE (reference sequence). V lost 0 bases and J 4 bases, leaving 10 bases between the germline ends. CDR3 in amino acids: CASSLAGVSYGYTF. In DNA, the CDR3 is TGTGCCAGCAGCTTGGCGGGGGTTAGCTATGGCTACACCTTC. Complete variable domain (other parts from reference TRBV5-4 and TRBJ1-2): ETGVTQSPTHLIKTRGQQVTLRCSSQSGHNTVSWYQQALGQGPQFIFQYYREEENGRGNFPPRFSGLQFPNYSSELNVNALELDDSALYLCASSLAGVSYGYTFGSGTRLTVV.

The chain combines TRBV6-2 or TRBV6-3 with TRBJ1-1; D is unresolved. This CDR3 has 15 amino acids. V was trimmed by 4 bases and J by 5 bases, leaving 17 bases between them. Germline V gene lookup returns CDR1 MNHEY and CDR2 SVGEGT. CDR3: CASSFGRVRGTEAFF. CDR3 coding DNA: TGTGCCAGCAGTTTCGGACGGGTCCGCGGGACTGAAGCTTTCTTT.

This sequence joins TRBV15 and TRBJ2-3; D not resolved. The CDR3 is 14 residues long. Germline V CDR1 and CDR2: LNHNV, YYDKDF (reference sequence). The V and J ends lost 3 bases and 0 bases respectively, with 7 bases between them. The chain's CDR3 is CATSRVLSTDTQYF. Here the CDR3 DNA reads TGTGCCACCAGCAGGGTCCTCAGCACAGATACGCAGTATTTT.

The V gene is TRBV28, the J gene TRBJ1-2; D not certain. The CDR3 loop spans 12 amino acids. Trimming took 4 bases from V and 4 from J, leaving 7 bases between them. In germline, CDR1 is MDHEN, CDR2 SYDVKM. CDR3 loop: CASSWAAYGYTF. The CDR3 coding sequence is TGTGCCAGCAGTTGGGCGGCCTATGGCTACACCTTC.

V is TRBV19 and J is TRBJ1-1, with TRBD1 matching over 8 bases. CDR3 length: 16 amino acids. Germline-derived CDR1 and CDR2 are LNHDA and SQIVND (reference sequence). V dropped 3 bases and J dropped 0; count of bases not matched to a gene: 6. The CDR3 DNA reads TGTGCCAGTAGTATTCGCTCGACAGGGGTGAACACTGAAGCTTTCTTT. The encoded protein is CASSIRSTGVNTEAFF.

This sequence joins TRBV5-1 and TRBJ2-1, with a tentative D call TRBD1 (6 bases). CDR1 is SGHRS, CDR2 YFSETQ, per germline. The CDR3 is made up of 15 amino acids. Trimming left V 2 bases short and J 9 bases short, with 18 bases between. CDR3 coding DNA: TGCGCCAGCAGCTTCGAGGGACATCAAGGCGGTGAGCAGTTCTTC. As protein: CASSFEGHQGGEQFF.

The chain uses TRBV28 and TRBJ1-2, with D perhaps TRBD1 (5 bases). This CDR3 is built from 16 residues. V shed 4 bases and J shed 0 bases, with 15 bases lying between them. Germline loops: CDR1 MDHEN, CDR2 SYDVKM. Here the CDR3 reads CASSSLGEGSNYGYTF. The CDR3 nucleotides read TGTGCCAGCAGTTCGCTGGGGGAGGGGTCTAACTATGGCTACACCTTC.

V and J are TRBV12-3 or TRBV12-4 and TRBJ1-1; unclear D gene. This CDR3 has 13 amino acids. V was cut by 5 bases and J by 0 bases, with 7 bases left in between. CDR3 region: CASSKGLNTEAFF. DNA for the CDR3: TGTGCCAGCAGTAAAGGGCTGAACACTGAAGCTTTCTTT.

J is TRBJ2-7 and V is TRBV24-1; D is unclear. In germline, CDR1 is KGHDR, CDR2 SFDVKD. V lost 2 bases to trimming and J lost 0 bases, with 7 bases between them. The length of the CDR3 is 14 residues. The CDR3 DNA is TGTGCCACCAGTGATTCGGACGGCTCCTACGAGCAGTACTTC. Protein sequence: CATSDSDGSYEQYF.

The chain combines TRBV3-1 (or the pseudogene TRBV3-2) with TRBJ1-6, with D uncertain. Germline V lookup: CDR1 LGHDT, CDR2 YNNKEL (reference sequence). Trimming shortened V by 4 bases and J by 9 bases, and 16 bases separated the two germline ends. This CDR3 is 15 amino acids long. The CDR3 loop reads CASSPHGSKGSPLHF. Written as DNA, the CDR3 is TGTGCCAGCAGCCCACACGGTTCTAAGGGTTCACCCCTCCACTTT.

Only one count was recorded for this clone. The chain is built from TRBV5-1 and TRBJ2-2; D remains ambiguous. V lost 1 base and J 4 bases, leaving 8 bases between the germline ends. The germline V gene encodes CDR1 SGHRS and CDR2 YFSETQ. The CDR3 loop spans 14 amino acids. CDR3 in amino acids: CASSLQTGTGELFF. CDR3 nucleotides: TGCGCCAGCAGCTTGCAAACGGGCACCGGGGAGCTGTTTTTT.

The genes are TRBV5-1 and TRBJ2-1; D call uncertain. The germline CDR1 and CDR2 sequences are SGHRS and YFSETQ. The CDR3 loop spans 16 amino acids. Trimming removed 3 bases from V and 0 bases from J, with 13 bases in between. The CDR3 is CASSWIAESSYNEQFF. DNA for the CDR3: TGCGCCAGCAGCTGGATTGCCGAGAGCTCCTACAATGAGCAGTTCTTC.

The rearrangement links TRBV12-2 to TRBJ1-5; no check of the table's D call, TRBD1, against the DNA was made. TRBV12-2 is a listed pseudogene. The CDR3 extends over 13 amino acids. The CDR3 DNA is TGTGCAAGTCGCTTTCTTGGGCCACAGCCCCAGCATTTT. Its protein is CASRFLGPQPQHF.

The chain combines TRBV5-4 with TRBJ2-3, with 14 positions matching TRBD2. V lost 0 bases, J lost 1 base, and 4 bases stayed unmatched. Germline loops: CDR1 SGHNT, CDR2 YYREEE (reference sequence). The CDR3 is 18 residues long. The CDR3 DNA reads TGTGCCAGCAGCTTGGGGACTAGCGGGAGGAGGGGCACAGATACGCAGTATTTT. This encodes CASSLGTSGRRGTDTQYF.

The chain carries TRBV9 and TRBJ1-2; tentative D call: TRBD1 (5 bases). The length of the CDR3 is 16 residues. Trimming took 3 bases from V and 4 from J, leaving 19 bases between them. The germline V gene encodes CDR1 SGDLS and CDR2 YYNGEE. CDR3 in amino acids: CASSGQRTQGLYGYTF. For the CDR3, the DNA is TGTGCCAGCAGCGGACAGAGGACGCAGGGCCTCTATGGCTACACCTTC.